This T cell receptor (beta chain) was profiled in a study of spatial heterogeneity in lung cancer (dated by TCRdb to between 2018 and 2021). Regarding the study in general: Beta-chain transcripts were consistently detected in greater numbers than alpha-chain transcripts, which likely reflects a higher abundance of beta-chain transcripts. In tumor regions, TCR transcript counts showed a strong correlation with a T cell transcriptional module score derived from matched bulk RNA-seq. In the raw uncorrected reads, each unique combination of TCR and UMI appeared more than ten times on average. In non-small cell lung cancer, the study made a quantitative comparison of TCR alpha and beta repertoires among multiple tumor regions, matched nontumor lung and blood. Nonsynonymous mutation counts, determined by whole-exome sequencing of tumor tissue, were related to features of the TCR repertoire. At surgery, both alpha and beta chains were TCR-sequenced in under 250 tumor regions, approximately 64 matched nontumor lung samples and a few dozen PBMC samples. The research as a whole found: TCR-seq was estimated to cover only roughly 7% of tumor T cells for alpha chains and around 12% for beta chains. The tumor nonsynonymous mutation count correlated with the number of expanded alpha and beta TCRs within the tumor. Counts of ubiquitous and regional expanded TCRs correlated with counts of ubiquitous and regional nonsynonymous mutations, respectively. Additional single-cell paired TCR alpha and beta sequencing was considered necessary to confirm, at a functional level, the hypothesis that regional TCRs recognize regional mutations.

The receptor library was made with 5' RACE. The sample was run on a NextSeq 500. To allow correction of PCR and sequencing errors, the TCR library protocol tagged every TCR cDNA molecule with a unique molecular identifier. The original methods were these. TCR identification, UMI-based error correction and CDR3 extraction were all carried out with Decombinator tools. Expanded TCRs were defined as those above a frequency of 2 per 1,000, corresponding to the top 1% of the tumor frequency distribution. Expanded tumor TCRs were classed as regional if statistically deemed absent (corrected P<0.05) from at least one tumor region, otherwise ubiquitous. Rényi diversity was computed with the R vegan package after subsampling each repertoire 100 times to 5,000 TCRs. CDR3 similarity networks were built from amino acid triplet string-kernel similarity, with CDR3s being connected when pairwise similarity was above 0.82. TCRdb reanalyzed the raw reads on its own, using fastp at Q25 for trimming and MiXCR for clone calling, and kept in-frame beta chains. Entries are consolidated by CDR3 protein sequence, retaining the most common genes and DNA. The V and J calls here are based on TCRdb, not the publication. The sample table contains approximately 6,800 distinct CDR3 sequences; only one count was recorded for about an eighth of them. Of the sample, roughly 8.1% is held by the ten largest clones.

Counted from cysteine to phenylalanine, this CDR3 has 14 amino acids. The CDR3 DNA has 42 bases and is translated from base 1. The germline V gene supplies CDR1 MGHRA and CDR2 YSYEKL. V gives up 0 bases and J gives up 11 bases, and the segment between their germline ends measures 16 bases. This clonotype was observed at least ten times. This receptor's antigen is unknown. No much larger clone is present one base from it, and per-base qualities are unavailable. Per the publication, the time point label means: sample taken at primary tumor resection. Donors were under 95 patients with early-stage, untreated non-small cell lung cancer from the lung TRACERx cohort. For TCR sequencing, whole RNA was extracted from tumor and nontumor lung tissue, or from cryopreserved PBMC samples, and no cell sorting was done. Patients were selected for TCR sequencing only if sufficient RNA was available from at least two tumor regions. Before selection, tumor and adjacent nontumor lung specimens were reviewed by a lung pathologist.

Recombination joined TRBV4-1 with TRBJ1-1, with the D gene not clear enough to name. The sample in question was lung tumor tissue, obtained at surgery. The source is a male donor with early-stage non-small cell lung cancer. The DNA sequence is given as TGCGCCAGCAGCCAAGATACGGCGGGAGTTACGGCTTTCTTT. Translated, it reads CASSQDTAGVTAFF.